This passage covers 20 T cell receptor beta chains from one sample sequenced in a study. From the 5' RACE reads, TCRdb called clonotypes with MiXCR, one entry per CDR3 protein. The table has around 400 distinct CDR3 sequences, around 8.8% seen once. The sample comprised effector memory T cells from blood PBMCs. Documented subset: effector memory CD4+ T cells. These receptors were collected from a male donor with HIV.

V usage is TRBV6-1 and J usage is TRBJ2-7, with a weak D call TRBD1 (6 bases). The germline CDR1 and CDR2 sequences are MNHNS and SASEGT. This CDR3 has 13 residues. Trimming stripped 7 bases from V and 3 bases from J, with 13 bases between. Written as DNA, the CDR3 is TGTGCCAGCATCTTAACGGACAGCTACGAGCAGTACTTC. It translates to CASILTDSYEQYF.

This clonotype turned up a few times. This chain uses TRBV6-5 with TRBJ1-1, with D tentatively TRBD1 (6 bases). This CDR3 region has 14 residues. Germline loops: CDR1 MNHEY, CDR2 SVGAGI. V was pared by 3 bases and J by 5 bases, with 13 bases between. As DNA, the CDR3 is TGTGCCAGCAGTTATGGGGGGCTGGGGACTGAAGCTTTCTTT. This codes for CASSYGGLGTEAFF.

This clonotype is categorized as large. V is TRBV19 and J is TRBJ2-2; the D gene could be TRBD1 or TRBD2 (5 bases each). Germline CDR1 and CDR2: LNHDA and SQIVND (reference sequence). The CDR3 is made up of 15 amino acids. Between the trimmed V and J ends, which lost 7 bases and 6 bases, there was a span of 18 bases. The DNA of the CDR3 is TGTGCCAGTACCTTAGGGTCAGGGAGCGCCGGGGAGCTGTTTTTT. Protein sequence: CASTLGSGSAGELFF.

This clonotype is termed large. The chain links TRBV10-3 to TRBJ1-2; D ambiguous. Per germline, CDR1 ENHRY and CDR2 SYGVKD. Between the trimmed V and J ends, which lost 3 bases and 1 base, there was a span of 9 bases. CDR3 length: 14 residues. Written as DNA, the CDR3 is TGTGCCATCAGTGAAAGGTTTTTTAACTATGGCTACACCTTC. This codes for CAISERFFNYGYTF.

This clonotype is large. V is TRBV6-5 and J is TRBJ1-1; D perhaps matches TRBD1 (5 bases). This CDR3 has 15 residues. From germline, CDR1 is MNHEY and CDR2 SVGAGI. The V end was cut by 0 bases, the J end by 5 bases, with 13 bases between. This CDR3 is CASSYSVRVETEAFF. In DNA form, the CDR3 reads TGTGCCAGCAGTTACTCGGTCAGGGTAGAAACTGAAGCTTTCTTT.

This clonotype is termed large. This chain uses TRBV27 with TRBJ1-3; maybe TRBD1 (6 bases). Germline values: CDR1 MNHEY, CDR2 SMNVEV (reference sequence). The germline V and J ends were trimmed by 6 bases and 0 bases, with 12 bases remaining between them. The length of the CDR3 is 15 residues. The CDR3 coding sequence is TGTGCCAGCAGCTTTAACAGGGACTCTGGAAACACCATATATTTT. Encoded protein: CASSFNRDSGNTIYF.

V and J are TRBV15 and TRBJ1-2; 12 bases match TRBD1. Germline lookup yields CDR1 LNHNV and CDR2 YYDKDF (reference sequence). V lost 1 base and J lost 7; bases outside the gene matches: 7. CDR3 size: 16 residues. The CDR3 sequence: CATSRGRGQGASGYTF. DNA of the CDR3: TGTGCCACCAGCAGAGGTCGGGGACAGGGGGCCTCTGGCTACACCTTC.

This clonotype is large by share. This rearrangement joins TRBV6-5 to TRBJ2-7; TRBD2 aligns across 7 bases. The junction had 3 bases not matched to a gene; V was cut back by 1 base and J by 0 bases. The germline V gene encodes CDR1 MNHEY and CDR2 SVGAGI. This CDR3 is 15 amino acids long. The CDR3 loop reads CASSYYPGGSYEQYF. The CDR3 DNA is TGTGCCAGCAGTTACTACCCGGGGGGCTCCTACGAGCAGTACTTC.

This clonotype is hyperexpanded in the sample. This chain connects TRBV15 to TRBJ1-5; TRBD1 might be the D (6 bases). V was clipped by 0 bases and J by 2 bases, with 11 bases between them. From germline, CDR1 is LNHNV and CDR2 YYDKDF (reference sequence). The CDR3 totals 16 residues. Here the CDR3 DNA reads TGTGCCACCAGCAGAGATTTGGGGGCTCGCAATCAGCCCCAGCATTTT. Its translation: CATSRDLGARNQPQHF.

The genes are TRBV20-1 and TRBJ1-5; D call uncertain. Trimming pared 3 bases from V and 0 bases from J, leaving 15 bases between. The CDR3 runs 16 residues. Germline V gives CDR1 DFQATT, CDR2 SNEGSKA (reference sequence). The CDR3 reads CSASTANPYSNQPQHF. In nucleotides, the CDR3 is TGCAGTGCTAGTACAGCTAATCCGTATAGCAATCAGCCCCAGCATTTT.

Within the sample, this clonotype is large (0.1 to 1%). The chain combines TRBV4-3 with TRBJ2-1; D perhaps matches TRBD2 (5 bases). The CDR3 contains 14 residues. V was shortened by 0 bases and J by 9 bases, with 12 bases between the two germline ends. Per germline, CDR1 LGHNA and CDR2 YSLEER. CDR3 coding DNA: TGCGCCAGCAGCCAAGAAGGTGTGAGGGCTGAGCAGTTCTTC. Protein sequence: CASSQEGVRAEQFF.

This clonotype is large in the sample. V is TRBV29-1 and J is TRBJ1-1; a possible D gene is TRBD1 (5 bases). The CDR3 consists of 12 residues. V lost 5 bases to trimming and J lost 3 bases, with 10 bases between them. In germline, CDR1 is SQVTM, CDR2 ANQGSEA. Written as DNA, the CDR3 is TGCAGCGTTCCTGACAGAGACACTGAAGCTTTCTTT. This encodes CSVPDRDTEAFF.

This clonotype has a handful of counts. The chain carries TRBV6-1 and TRBJ1-5; no firm D call. The CDR3 extends over 15 amino acids. The germline V and J ends were trimmed by 5 bases and 3 bases, with 14 bases remaining between them. Germline V CDR1 and CDR2: MNHNS, SASEGT. CDR3 nucleotides: TGTGCCAGCAGTAGGAGATCCACCGTCAATCAGCCCCAGCATTTT. It is translated as CASSRRSTVNQPQHF.

This clonotype is large by share. The chain combines TRBV5-5 with TRBJ1-2; no clear D. Germline CDR1 and CDR2: SGHKS and YYEKEE (reference sequence). The CDR3 covers 14 residues. The germline V and J ends were trimmed by 0 bases and 8 bases, with 14 bases remaining between them. The CDR3: CASSLADLGSGYTF. CDR3 DNA sequence: TGTGCCAGCAGCTTGGCAGACTTAGGGAGCGGCTACACCTTC. Using reference TRBV5-5 and TRBJ1-2 for the parts outside the CDR3, the full variable domain is DAGVTQSPTHLIKTRGQQVTLRCSPISGHKSVSWYQQVLGQGPQFIFQYYEKEERGRGNFPDRFSARQFPNYSSELNVNALLLGDSALYLCASSLADLGSGYTFGSGTRLTVV.

This clonotype was seen a few times. V usage is TRBV11-3 and J usage is TRBJ2-5, with D uncertain. Germline lookup yields CDR1 SGHNT and CDR2 YENEEA. V lost 5 bases to trimming and J lost 4 bases, with 11 bases between them. The CDR3 is made up of 13 amino acids. CDR3 amino acids: CASSGPGIETQYF. The CDR3, as DNA: TGTGCCAGCAGCGGTCCTGGGATAGAGACCCAGTACTTC.

By share, this clonotype ranks as hyperexpanded. V and J are TRBV20-1 and TRBJ2-3; D not certain. The CDR3 is made up of 13 amino acids. The V end lost 8 bases, the J end lost 2 bases, and 14 bases lay between the germline ends. Germline-derived CDR1 and CDR2 are DFQATT and SNEGSKA (reference sequence). As DNA, the CDR3 is TGCAGTACCCTACTGCGGATCACAGATACGCAGTATTTT. Its protein product is CSTLLRITDTQYF.

This clonotype is large by share. The V call is TRBV10-3, the J call TRBJ1-5; no reliable D call. Germline V gene lookup returns CDR1 ENHRY and CDR2 SYGVKD. This CDR3 has 15 amino acids. V lost 3 bases to trimming and J lost 1 base, with 10 bases between them. The CDR3 is CAISDVTESNQPQHF. The CDR3 nucleotides are TGTGCCATCAGTGACGTGACGGAAAGCAATCAGCCCCAGCATTTT.

Here the CDR3 reads CASSRDSGANVLTF. The CDR3 nucleotides are TGTGCCAGCAGTCGGGACTCTGGGGCCAACGTCCTGACTTTC. The chain has TRBV7-2 and TRBJ2-6; D is perhaps TRBD2 (5 bases). CDR1 and CDR2 (germline): SGHTA, FQGNSA. V shed 6 bases and J shed 0 bases, with 6 bases lying between them. The CDR3 length is 14 residues.

Only a few counts were recorded for this clonotype. This chain joins TRBV7-8 and TRBJ1-5; the D gene is possibly TRBD1 (5 bases). The CDR3 runs to 13 residues. CDR1 SGHVS and CDR2 FQNEAQ come from the germline V gene. V was clipped by 2 bases and J by 5 bases, with 7 bases between them. The CDR3 DNA follows: TGTGCCAGCAGCTTAACGACAGATCAGCCCCAGCATTTT. Translating gives CASSLTTDQPQHF.

There are a few counts of this clonotype. V is TRBV6-2 or TRBV6-3 and J is TRBJ2-7, with 7 bases fitting TRBD1. The CDR3 runs to 14 residues. The trim removed 6 bases at V and 0 bases at J, leaving 5 bases unmatched. Germline-derived CDR1 and CDR2 are MNHEY and SVGEGT. CDR3 sequence: CASRHGTASYEQYF. The CDR3 DNA sequence: TGTGCCAGCAGACACGGGACAGCCTCCTACGAGCAGTACTTC.